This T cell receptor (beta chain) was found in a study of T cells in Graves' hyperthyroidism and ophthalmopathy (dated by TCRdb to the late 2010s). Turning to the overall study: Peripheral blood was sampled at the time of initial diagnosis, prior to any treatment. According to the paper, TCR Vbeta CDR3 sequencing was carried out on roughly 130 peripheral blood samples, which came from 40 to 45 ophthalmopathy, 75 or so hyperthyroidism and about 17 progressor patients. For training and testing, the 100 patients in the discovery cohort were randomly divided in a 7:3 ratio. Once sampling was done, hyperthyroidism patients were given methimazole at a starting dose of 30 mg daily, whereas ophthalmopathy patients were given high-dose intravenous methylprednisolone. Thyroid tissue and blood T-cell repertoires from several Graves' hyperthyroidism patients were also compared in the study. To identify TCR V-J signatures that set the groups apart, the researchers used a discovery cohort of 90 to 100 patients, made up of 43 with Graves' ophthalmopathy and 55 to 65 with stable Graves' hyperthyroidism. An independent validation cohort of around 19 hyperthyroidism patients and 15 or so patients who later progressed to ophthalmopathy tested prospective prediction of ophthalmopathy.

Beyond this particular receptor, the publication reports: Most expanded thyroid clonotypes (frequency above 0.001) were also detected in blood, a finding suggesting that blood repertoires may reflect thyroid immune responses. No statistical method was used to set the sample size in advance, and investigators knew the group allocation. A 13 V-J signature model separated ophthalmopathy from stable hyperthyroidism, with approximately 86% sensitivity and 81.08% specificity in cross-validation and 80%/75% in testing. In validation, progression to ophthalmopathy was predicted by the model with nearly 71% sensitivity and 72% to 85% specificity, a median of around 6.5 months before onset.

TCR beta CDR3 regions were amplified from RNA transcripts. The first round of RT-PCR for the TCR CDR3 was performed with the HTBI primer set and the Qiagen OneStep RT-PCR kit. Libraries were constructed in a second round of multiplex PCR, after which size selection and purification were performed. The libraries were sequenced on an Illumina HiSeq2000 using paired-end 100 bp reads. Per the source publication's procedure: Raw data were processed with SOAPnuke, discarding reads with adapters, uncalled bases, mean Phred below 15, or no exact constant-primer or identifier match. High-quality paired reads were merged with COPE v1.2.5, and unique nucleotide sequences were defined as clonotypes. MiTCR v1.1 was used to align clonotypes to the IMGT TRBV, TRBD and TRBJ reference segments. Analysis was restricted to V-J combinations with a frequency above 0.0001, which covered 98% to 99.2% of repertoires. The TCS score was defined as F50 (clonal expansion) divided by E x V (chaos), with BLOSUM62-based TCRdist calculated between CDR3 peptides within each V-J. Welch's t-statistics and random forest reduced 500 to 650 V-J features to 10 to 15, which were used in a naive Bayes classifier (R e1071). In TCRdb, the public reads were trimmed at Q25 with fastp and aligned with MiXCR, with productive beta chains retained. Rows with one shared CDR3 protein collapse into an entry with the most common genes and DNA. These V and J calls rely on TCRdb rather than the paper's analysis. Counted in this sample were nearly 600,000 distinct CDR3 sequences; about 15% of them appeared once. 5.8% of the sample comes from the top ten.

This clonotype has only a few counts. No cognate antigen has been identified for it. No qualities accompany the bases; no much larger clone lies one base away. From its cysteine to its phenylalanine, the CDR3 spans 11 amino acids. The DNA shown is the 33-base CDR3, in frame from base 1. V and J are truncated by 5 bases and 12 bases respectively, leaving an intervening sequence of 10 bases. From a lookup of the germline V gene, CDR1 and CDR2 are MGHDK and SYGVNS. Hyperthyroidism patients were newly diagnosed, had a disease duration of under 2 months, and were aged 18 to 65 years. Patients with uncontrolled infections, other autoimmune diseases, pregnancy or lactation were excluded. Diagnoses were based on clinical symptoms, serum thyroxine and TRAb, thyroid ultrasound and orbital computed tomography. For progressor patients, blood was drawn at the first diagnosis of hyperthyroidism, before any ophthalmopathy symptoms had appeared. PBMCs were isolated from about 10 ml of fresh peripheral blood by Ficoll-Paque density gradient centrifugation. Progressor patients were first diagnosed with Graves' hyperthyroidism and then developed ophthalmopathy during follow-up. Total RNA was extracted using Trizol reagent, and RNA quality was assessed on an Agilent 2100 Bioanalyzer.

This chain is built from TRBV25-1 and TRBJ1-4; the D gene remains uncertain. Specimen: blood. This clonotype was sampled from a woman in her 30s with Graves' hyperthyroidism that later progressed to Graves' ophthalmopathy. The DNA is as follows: TGTGCCAGCAGTTCCGGGCCGGAACTGTTTTTT. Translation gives CASSSGPELFF. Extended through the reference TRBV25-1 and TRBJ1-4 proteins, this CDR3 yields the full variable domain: EADIYQTPRYLVIGTGKKITLECSQTMGHDKMYWYQQDPGMELHLIHYSYGVNSTEKGDLSSESTVSRIRTEHFPLTLESARPSHTSQYLCASSSGPELFFGSGTQLSVL.